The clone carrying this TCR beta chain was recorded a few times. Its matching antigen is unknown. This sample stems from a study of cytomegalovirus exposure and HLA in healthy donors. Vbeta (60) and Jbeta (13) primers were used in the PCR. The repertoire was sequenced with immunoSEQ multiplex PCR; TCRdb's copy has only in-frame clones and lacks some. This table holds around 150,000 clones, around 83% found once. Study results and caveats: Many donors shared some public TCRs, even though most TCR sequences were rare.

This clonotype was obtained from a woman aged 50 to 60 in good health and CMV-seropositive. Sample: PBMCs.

The CDR3 here is CASSPLLEYGATEAFF. As DNA, the CDR3 is TGTGCCAGCTCACCACTTCTAGAATACGGAGCCACTGAAGCTTTCTTT. This sequence joins TRBV18 and TRBJ1-1; D remains unclear. In germline, CDR1 is KGHSH, CDR2 LQKENI. The V gene lost 1 base and the J gene lost 4 bases, with 16 bases spanning the gap. This CDR3 comprises 16 residues.